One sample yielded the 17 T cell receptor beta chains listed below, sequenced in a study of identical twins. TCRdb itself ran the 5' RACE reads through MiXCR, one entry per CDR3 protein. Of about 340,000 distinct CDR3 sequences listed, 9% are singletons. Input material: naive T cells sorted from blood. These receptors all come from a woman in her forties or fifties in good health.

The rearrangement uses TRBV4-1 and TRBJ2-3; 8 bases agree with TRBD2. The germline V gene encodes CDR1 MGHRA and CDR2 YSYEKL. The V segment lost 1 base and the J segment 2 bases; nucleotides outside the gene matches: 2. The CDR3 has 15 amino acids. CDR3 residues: CASSQAGGFTDTQYF. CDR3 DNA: TGCGCCAGCAGCCAAGCGGGAGGGTTCACAGATACGCAGTATTTT.

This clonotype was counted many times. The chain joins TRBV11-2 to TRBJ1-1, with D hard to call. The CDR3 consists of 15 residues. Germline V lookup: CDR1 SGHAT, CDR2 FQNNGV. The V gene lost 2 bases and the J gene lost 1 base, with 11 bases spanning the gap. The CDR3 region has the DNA TGTGCCAGCAGCTTACTTGACGTAACGAACACTGAAGCTTTCTTT. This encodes CASSLLDVTNTEAFF. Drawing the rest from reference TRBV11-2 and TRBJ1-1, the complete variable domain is EAGVAQSPRYKIIEKRQSVAFWCNPISGHATLYWYQQILGQGPKLLIQFQNNGVVDDSQLPKDRFSAERLKGVDSTLKIQPAKLEDSAVYLCASSLLDVTNTEAFFGQGTRLTVV.

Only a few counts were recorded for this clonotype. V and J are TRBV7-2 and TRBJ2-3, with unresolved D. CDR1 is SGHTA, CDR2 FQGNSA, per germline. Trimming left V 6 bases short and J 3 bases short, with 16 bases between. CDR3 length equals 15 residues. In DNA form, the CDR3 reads TGTGCCAGCAGTTATACTAATCCAACAACAGATACGCAGTATTTT. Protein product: CASSYTNPTTDTQYF.

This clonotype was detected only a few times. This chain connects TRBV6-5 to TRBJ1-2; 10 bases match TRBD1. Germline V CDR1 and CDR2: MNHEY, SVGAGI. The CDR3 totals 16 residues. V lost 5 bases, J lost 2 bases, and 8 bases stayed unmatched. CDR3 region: CASSPGQGLGNYGYTF. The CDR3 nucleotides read TGTGCCAGCAGTCCGGGACAGGGGTTGGGAAACTATGGCTACACCTTC.

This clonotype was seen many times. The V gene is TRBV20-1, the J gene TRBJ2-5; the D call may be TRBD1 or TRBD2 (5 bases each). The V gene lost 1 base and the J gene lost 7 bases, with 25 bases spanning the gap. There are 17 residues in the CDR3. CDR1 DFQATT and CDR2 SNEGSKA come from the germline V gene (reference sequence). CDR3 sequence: CSARGRGDLGDPATQYF. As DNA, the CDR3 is TGCAGTGCTAGAGGCCGGGGAGACTTGGGGGATCCGGCGACCCAGTACTTC.

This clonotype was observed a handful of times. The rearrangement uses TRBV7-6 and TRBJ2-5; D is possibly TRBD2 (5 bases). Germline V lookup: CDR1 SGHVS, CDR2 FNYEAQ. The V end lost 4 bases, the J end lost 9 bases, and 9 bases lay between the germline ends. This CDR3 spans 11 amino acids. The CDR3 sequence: CASSYWEPQYF. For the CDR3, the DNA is TGTGCCAGCAGCTATTGGGAGCCCCAGTACTTC.

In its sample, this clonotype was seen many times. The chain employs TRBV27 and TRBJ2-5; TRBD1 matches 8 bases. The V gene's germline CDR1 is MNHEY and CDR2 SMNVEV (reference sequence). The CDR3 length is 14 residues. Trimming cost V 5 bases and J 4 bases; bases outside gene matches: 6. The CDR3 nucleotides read TGTGCCAGCAGTCTTGACAGGGGAGGAGAGACCCAGTACTTC. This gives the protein CASSLDRGGETQYF.

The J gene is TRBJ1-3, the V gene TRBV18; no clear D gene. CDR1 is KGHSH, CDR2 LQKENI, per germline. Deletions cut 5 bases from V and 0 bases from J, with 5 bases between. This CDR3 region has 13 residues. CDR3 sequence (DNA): TGTGCCAGCTCAGACACCTCTGGAAACACCATATATTTT. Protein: CASSDTSGNTIYF.

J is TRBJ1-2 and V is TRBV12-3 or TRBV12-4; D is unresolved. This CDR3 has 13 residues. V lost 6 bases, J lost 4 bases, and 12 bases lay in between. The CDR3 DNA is TGTGCCAGCAGCTCCGTCCTAACCTATGGCTACACCTTC. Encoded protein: CASSSVLTYGYTF.

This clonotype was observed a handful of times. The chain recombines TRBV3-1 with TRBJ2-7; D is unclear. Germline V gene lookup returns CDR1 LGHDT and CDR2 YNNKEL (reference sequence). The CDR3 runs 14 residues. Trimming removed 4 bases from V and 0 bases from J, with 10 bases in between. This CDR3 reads CASSPLAFSYEQYF. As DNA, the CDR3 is TGTGCCAGCAGCCCGTTAGCTTTCTCCTACGAGCAGTACTTC.

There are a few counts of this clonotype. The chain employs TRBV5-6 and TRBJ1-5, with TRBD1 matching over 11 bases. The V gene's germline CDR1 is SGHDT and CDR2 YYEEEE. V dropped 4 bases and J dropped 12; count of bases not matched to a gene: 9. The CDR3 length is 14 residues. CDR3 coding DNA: TGTGCCAGCAGCCTGGGACAGGGGGAAAGGCTCCAGCATTTT. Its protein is CASSLGQGERLQHF. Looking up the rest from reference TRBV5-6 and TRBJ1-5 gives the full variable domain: DAGVTQSPTHLIKTRGQQVTLRCSPKSGHDTVSWYQQALGQGPQFIFQYYEEEERQRGNFPDRFSGHQFPNYSSELNVNALLLGDSALYLCASSLGQGERLQHFGDGTRLSIL.

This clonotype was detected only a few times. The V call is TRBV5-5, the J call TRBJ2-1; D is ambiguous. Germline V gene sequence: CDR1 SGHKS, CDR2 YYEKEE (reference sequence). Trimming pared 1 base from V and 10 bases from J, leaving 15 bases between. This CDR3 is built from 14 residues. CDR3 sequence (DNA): TGTGCCAGCAGCTTGTTGGGCATCTTAGGAGAGCAGTTCTTC. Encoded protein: CASSLLGILGEQFF. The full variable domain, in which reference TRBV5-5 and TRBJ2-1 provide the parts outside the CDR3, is DAGVTQSPTHLIKTRGQQVTLRCSPISGHKSVSWYQQVLGQGPQFIFQYYEKEERGRGNFPDRFSARQFPNYSSELNVNALLLGDSALYLCASSLLGILGEQFFGPGTRLTVL.

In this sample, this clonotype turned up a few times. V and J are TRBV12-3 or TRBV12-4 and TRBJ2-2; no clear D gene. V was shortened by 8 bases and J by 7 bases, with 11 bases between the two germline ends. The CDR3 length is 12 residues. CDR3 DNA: TGTGCCAGCCACAACGTGTACGGGGAGCTGTTTTTT. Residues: CASHNVYGELFF.

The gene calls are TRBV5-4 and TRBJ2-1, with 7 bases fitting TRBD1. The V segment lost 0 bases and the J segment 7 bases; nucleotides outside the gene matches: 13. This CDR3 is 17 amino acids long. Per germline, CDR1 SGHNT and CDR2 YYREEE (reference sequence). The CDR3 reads CASSLDRSGGVQNEQFF. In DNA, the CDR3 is TGTGCCAGCAGCTTGGATCGTTCAGGGGGAGTTCAAAATGAGCAGTTCTTC.

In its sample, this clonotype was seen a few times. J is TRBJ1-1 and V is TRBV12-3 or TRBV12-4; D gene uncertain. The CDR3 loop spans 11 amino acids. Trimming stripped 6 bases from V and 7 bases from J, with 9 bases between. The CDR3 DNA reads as TGTGCCAGCAGGGTTCGGGGTGAAGCTTTCTTT. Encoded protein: CASRVRGEAFF.

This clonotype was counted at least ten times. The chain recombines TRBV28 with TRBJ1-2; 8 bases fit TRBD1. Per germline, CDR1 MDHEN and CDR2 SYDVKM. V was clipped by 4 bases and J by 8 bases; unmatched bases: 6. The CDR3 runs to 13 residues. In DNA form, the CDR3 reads TGTGCCAGCAGTTCGGGACAGGTTTACGGCTACACCTTC. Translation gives CASSSGQVYGYTF.

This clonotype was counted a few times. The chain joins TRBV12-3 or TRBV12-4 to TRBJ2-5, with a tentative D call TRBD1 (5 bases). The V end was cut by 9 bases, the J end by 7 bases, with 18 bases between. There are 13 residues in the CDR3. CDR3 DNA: TGTGCCAGGAGTAGGGGCCGCTTCGGGACCCAGTACTTC. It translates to CARSRGRFGTQYF.